This TCR beta chain was documented in a study of blood T cell repertoires in COVID-19. Study background: There were acute and convalescent COVID-19 samples, and they came from the United States, Italy and Spain. PBMCs, B-cell-depleted T cells, or T cells were the source of the cDNA or gDNA that made up the material.

In the authors' methods: Reference gene primer amplification in the assay estimated nucleated cell counts. This table comes from immunoSEQ multiplex PCR, and its TCRdb copy is limited to in-frame clones, with some not included. That table supplies the V and J calls and clone size; D and trimming were determined from the DNA. The data contain some 69,000 clones, roughly 89% of them singletons. This clone was seen once. V was pared by 5 bases and J by 2 bases, with 14 bases between. The CDR3 extends over 15 amino acids. The germline CDR1 and CDR2 sequences are LNHDA and SQIVND (reference sequence). Sequencing was done on a sample of peripheral blood. This clonotype was sampled from a woman aged 45-59 years with active COVID-19. The chain carries TRBV19 and TRBJ2-3; D possibly corresponds to TRBD1 (5 bases). The CDR3 DNA follows: TGTGCCAGTAGTCTACGACAGACCTTCACAGATACGCAGTATTTT. Translating gives CASSLRQTFTDTQYF.